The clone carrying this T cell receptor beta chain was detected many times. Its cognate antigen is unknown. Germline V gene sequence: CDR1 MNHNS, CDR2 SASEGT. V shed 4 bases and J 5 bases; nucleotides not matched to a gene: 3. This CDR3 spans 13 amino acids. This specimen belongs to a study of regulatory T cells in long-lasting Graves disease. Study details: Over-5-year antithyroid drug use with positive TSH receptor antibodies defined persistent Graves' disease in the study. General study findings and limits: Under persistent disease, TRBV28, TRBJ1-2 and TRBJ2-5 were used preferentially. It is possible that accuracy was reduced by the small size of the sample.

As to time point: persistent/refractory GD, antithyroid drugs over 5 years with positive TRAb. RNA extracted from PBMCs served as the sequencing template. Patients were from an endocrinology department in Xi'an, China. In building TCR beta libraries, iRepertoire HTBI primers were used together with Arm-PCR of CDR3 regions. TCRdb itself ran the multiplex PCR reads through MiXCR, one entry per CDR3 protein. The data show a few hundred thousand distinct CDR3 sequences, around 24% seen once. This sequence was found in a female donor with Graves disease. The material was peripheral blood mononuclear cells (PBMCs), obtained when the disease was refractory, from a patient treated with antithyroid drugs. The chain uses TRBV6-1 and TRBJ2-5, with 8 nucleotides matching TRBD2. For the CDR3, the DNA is TGTGCCAGCAGTGGGGGACTAGAGGAGACCCAGTACTTC. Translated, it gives CASSGGLEETQYF.